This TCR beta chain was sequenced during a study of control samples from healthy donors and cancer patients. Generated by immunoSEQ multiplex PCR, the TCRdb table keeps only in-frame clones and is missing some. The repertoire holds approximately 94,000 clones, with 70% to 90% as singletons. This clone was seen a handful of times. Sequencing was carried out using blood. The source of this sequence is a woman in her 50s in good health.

The CDR3 DNA follows: TGTGCCAGCAGCCCTGACAGGTACTCCTACGAGCAGTACTTC. It codes for CASSPDRYSYEQYF. This chain joins TRBV3-1 (or the pseudogene TRBV3-2) and TRBJ2-7, with a possible D match to TRBD1 (6 bases). The ends were cut back, 4 bases at V and 0 bases at J, with 10 bases in the middle. Germline lookup yields CDR1 LGHDT and CDR2 YNNKEL (reference sequence). CDR3 length: 14 residues.